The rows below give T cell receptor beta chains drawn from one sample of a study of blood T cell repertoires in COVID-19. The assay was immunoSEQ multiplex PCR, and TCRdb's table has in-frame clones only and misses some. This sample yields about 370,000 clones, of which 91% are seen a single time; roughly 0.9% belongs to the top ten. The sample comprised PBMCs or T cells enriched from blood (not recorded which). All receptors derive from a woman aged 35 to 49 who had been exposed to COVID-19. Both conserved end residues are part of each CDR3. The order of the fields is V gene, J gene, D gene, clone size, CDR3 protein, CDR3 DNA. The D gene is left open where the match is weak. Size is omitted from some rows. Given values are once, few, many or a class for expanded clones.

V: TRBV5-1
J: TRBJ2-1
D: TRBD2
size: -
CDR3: CASSPGLAVYNEQFF
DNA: TGCGCCAGCAGCCCGGGACTAGCGGTCTACAATGAGCAGTTCTTC

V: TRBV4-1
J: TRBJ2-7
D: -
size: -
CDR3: CASSPSAGREDEQYF
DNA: TGCGCCAGCAGCCCGTCGGCGGGACGTGAAGACGAGCAGTACTTC

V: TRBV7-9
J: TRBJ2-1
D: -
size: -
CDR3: CATGGGSGEQFF
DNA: TGTGCCACCGGAGGAGGGAGCGGTGAGCAGTTCTTC

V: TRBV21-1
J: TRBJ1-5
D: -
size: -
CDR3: CASSKVRRIPYQPQHF
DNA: TGTGCCAGCAGCAAAGTGAGGAGGATTCCGTATCAGCCCCAGCATTTT

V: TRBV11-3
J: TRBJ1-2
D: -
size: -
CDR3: CASSGTTVGYTF
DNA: TGTGCCAGCAGCGGTACGACTGTGGGCTACACCTTC

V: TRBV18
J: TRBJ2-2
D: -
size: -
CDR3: CASSGPHTGELFF
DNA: TGTGCCAGCTCAGGCCCCCACACCGGGGAGCTGTTTTTT

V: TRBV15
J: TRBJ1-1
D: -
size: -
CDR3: CATSRDTGRTEAFF
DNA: TGTGCCACCAGCAGAGATACAGGGCGCACTGAAGCTTTCTTT

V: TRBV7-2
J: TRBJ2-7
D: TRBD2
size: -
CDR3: CASSSVGVTSGSPYEQYF
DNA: TGTGCCAGCAGCTCCGTGGGGGTGACTAGCGGGAGCCCCTACGAGCAGTACTTC

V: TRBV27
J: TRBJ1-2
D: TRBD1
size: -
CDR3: CASSLQGRTGYTF
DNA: TGTGCCAGCAGTCTACAGGGGCGGACTGGCTACACCTTC

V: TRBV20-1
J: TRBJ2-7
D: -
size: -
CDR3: CSARYNYEQYF
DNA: TGCAGTGCTAGGTACAACTACGAGCAGTACTTC

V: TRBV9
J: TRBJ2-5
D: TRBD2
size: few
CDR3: CASSAQRGGWETQYF
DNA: TGTGCCAGCAGCGCACAGCGGGGGGGCTGGGAGACCCAGTACTTC

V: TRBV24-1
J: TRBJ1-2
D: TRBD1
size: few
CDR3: CATSDFGGGSNYGYTF
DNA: TGTGCCACCAGTGATTTTGGAGGGGGCAGTAACTATGGCTACACCTTC

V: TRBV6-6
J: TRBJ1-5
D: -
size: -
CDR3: CASSFGHHLQPQHF
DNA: TGTGCCAGCAGTTTTGGACATCACCTCCAGCCCCAGCATTTT

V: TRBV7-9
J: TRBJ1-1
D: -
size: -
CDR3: CASSLALATRNTEAFF
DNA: TGTGCCAGCAGCTTAGCGCTCGCGACACGGAACACTGAAGCTTTCTTT

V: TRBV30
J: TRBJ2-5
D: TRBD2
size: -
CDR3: CAWSVASGARTIEETQYF
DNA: TGTGCCTGGAGTGTAGCTAGCGGGGCACGAACTATAGAAGAGACCCAGTACTTC

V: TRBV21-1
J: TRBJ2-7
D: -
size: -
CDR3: CASSKVPRGNGRAYEQYF
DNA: TGTGCCAGCAGCAAAGTCCCCAGGGGGAACGGGAGAGCTTACGAGCAGTACTTC

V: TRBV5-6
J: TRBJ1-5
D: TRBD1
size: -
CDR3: CASSLWTGGNQPQHF
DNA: TGTGCCAGCAGCTTGTGGACAGGAGGGAATCAGCCCCAGCATTTT

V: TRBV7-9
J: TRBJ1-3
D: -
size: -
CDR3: CASSLAGRAGRRGNTIYF
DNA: TGTGCCAGCAGCTTAGCAGGAAGGGCAGGGCGGCGTGGAAACACCATATATTTT

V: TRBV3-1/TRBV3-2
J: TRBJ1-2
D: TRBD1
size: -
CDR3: CASSVSLGQANYGYTF
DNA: TGTGCCAGCAGCGTTAGTCTGGGACAGGCTAACTATGGCTACACCTTC

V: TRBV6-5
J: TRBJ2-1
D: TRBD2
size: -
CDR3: CASSFTSGGENEQFF
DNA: TGTGCCAGCAGTTTTACAAGCGGGGGGGAGAATGAGCAGTTCTTC

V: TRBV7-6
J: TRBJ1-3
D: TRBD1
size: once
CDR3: CASSLGSGQVFSGNTIYF
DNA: TGTGCCAGCAGCTTAGGGTCGGGACAGGTCTTCTCTGGAAACACCATATATTTT

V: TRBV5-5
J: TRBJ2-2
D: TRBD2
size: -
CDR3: CASSLGLAGAMNTGELFF
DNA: TGTGCCAGCAGCTTGGGCCTAGCGGGAGCGATGAACACCGGGGAGCTGTTTTTT

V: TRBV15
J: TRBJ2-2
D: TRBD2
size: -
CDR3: CATSRDVLEAGENTGELFF
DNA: TGTGCCACCAGCAGAGATGTTTTAGAAGCGGGGGAGAACACCGGGGAGCTGTTTTTT

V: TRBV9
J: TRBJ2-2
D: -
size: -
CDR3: CASSVGGNGWNAGELFF
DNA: TGTGCCAGCAGCGTAGGAGGTAACGGGTGGAACGCCGGGGAGCTGTTTTTT

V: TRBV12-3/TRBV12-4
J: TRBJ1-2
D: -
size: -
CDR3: CASSGTFSGYTF
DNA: TGTGCCAGCAGTGGAACCTTTAGCGGCTACACCTTC

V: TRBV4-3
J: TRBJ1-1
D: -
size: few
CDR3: CASSQDYGDSTEAFF
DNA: TGCGCCAGCAGCCAAGATTACGGGGATTCGACTGAAGCTTTCTTT

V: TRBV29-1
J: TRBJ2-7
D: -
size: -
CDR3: CSVTFEQYF
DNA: TGCAGCGTTACTTTCGAGCAGTACTTC

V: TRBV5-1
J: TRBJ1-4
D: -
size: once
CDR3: CASSRVGAANEKLFF
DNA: TGCGCCAGCAGTCGGGTGGGGGCGGCTAATGAAAAACTGTTTTTT

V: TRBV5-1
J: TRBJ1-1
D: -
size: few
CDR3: CASSSQGKTEAFF
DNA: TGCGCCAGCAGCTCACAGGGTAAAACTGAAGCTTTCTTT

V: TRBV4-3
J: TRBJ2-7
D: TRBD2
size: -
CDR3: CASSQVRGAYEQYF
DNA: TGCGCCAGCAGCCAAGTCCGGGGGGCCTACGAGCAGTACTTC

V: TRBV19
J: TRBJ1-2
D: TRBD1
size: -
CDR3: CASSIARDREYGYTF
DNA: TGTGCCAGTAGTATAGCCAGGGACAGGGAATATGGCTACACCTTC

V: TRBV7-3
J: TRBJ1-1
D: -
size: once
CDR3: CASSFELNTEAFF
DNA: TGTGCCAGCAGCTTCGAGCTGAACACTGAAGCTTTCTTT

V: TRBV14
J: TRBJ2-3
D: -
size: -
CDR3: CASSQDRGKSDTQYF
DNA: TGTGCCAGCAGCCAAGATCGCGGGAAATCAGATACGCAGTATTTT

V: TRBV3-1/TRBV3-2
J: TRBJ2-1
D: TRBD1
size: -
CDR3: CASSQTGGVWNEQFF
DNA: TGTGCCAGCAGCCAAACAGGGGGCGTATGGAATGAGCAGTTCTTC

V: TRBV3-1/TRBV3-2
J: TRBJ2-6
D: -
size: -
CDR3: CASSQGGDLAISGANVLTF
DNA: TGTGCCAGCAGCCAAGGGGGAGATCTTGCCATCTCTGGGGCCAACGTCCTGACTTTC

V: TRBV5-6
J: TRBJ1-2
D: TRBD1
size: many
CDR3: CASSLYGTVVIYGYTF
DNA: TGTGCCAGCAGCTTGTATGGGACAGTGGTTATCTATGGCTACACCTTC